Each of the 30 T cell receptor beta chains below was sequenced from the same sample in a study of T-cell reconstitution after alpha-beta-depleted transplantation in children (dated by TCRdb to 2016 to 2018). Libraries were constructed by PCR. The listed sequencing device is Illumina HiSeq 2500. Molecular barcoding was employed in the preparation of TCR libraries, with unique molecular identifiers being used to normalize TCRbeta repertoire quantification. In TCRdb, the public reads were trimmed at Q25 with fastp and aligned with MiXCR, with productive beta chains retained. Identical CDR3 proteins give one entry, which carries the most common genes and DNA. The table for this sample lists 500,000 to 750,000 distinct CDR3 sequences; over 10% of them were counted only once. The top ten clones comprise around 2% of the sample. Sample treatment or condition, as interpreted from the label and publication: allogeneic hematopoietic cell transplantation with graft depleted of TCRalphabeta T cells and CD19 B cells.

The sequencing used PBMCs, mostly from graft donor cells, collected 360 days after TCRalphabeta/CD19-depleted stem cell transplant. The receptors derive from a male patient between 5 and 17 years old who had a stem cell transplant for acute myeloid leukemia, so the T cells may come from the graft donor.

This clonotype was seen more than once but under ten times. As DNA, the CDR3 is TGTGCCAGCAGCCAAGATACCGGGCCCAACAATGAGCAGTTCTTC. Its protein product is CASSQDTGPNNEQFF. The V gene is TRBV4-2, the J gene TRBJ2-1; D ambiguous. The CDR3 has 15 residues. Looked up from germline, CDR1 is LGHNA and CDR2 is YNFKEQ. The V end was cut by 0 bases, the J end by 5 bases, with 11 bases between.

This chain links TRBV3-1 with TRBJ1-1; 9 bases are shared with TRBD1. V gave up 4 bases and J gave up 6 bases; unmatched junction bases: 12. The CDR3 is made up of 16 amino acids. The germline CDR1 and CDR2 sequences are LGHDT and YNNKEL (reference sequence). CDR3 residues: CASSPRQGGQGAEAFF. The CDR3, as DNA: TGTGCCAGCAGCCCCCGGCAGGGGGGACAGGGAGCTGAAGCTTTCTTT. Complete variable domain (other parts from reference TRBV3-1 and TRBJ1-1): DTAVSQTPKYLVTQMGNDKSIKCEQNLGHDTMYWYKQDSKKFLKIMFSYNNKELIINETVPNRFSPKSPDKAHLNLHINSLELGDSAVYFCASSPRQGGQGAEAFFGQGTRLTVV.

This clonotype was observed many times. The chain has TRBV15 and TRBJ2-7; 7 nucleotides match TRBD1. The germline CDR1 and CDR2 sequences are LNHNV and YYDKDF (reference sequence). CDR3 length: 17 residues. J gave up 5 bases and V 0 bases, and 13 bases lay outside the gene matches. CDR3 sequence: CATSRDRGSGGSNEQYF. The CDR3 DNA reads as TGTGCCACCAGCAGAGATCGAGGGTCAGGGGGTTCCAACGAGCAGTACTTC.

There are many counts of this clonotype. The chain combines TRBV28 with TRBJ2-3, with 10 bases that match TRBD2. The V gene end was trimmed by 3 bases and the J gene end by 5 bases; junction bases not matched to a gene: 8. CDR3 length equals 16 residues. The germline V gene has CDR1 MDHEN and CDR2 SYDVKM. CDR3 nucleotide sequence: TGTGCCAGCAGTTTGTACCTAGCGGGAGAAAAAGATACGCAGTATTTT. As protein: CASSLYLAGEKDTQYF.

This chain links TRBV20-1 with TRBJ2-1; tentative D call: TRBD2 (5 bases). The ends were cut back, 3 bases at V and 0 bases at J, with 12 bases in the middle. The CDR3 totals 15 residues. Germline V gene sequence: CDR1 DFQATT, CDR2 SNEGSKA (reference sequence). As DNA, the CDR3 is TGCAGTGCTAGGGAGCGGTCCCGCTCCTACAATGAGCAGTTCTTC. Amino acids: CSARERSRSYNEQFF.

Only a few counts were recorded for this clonotype. J is TRBJ2-2 and V is TRBV29-1; D remains ambiguous. This CDR3 is built from 13 residues. The germline V and J ends were trimmed by 0 bases and 6 bases, with 8 bases remaining between them. The germline CDR1 and CDR2 sequences are SQVTM and ANQGSEA. The CDR3 loop is CSVEDLYPGELFF. The CDR3 DNA sequence: TGCAGCGTTGAAGATCTATACCCCGGGGAGCTGTTTTTT.

This clonotype was found a few times. The V gene is TRBV3-1, the J gene TRBJ2-1, with D maybe TRBD2 (6 bases). Germline lookup yields CDR1 LGHDT and CDR2 YNNKEL (reference sequence). V lost 1 base and J 4 bases, leaving 8 bases between the germline ends. The CDR3 is made up of 14 amino acids. The CDR3 DNA sequence: TGTGCCAGCAGCCAAGGGAGGGTGTACAATGAGCAGTTCTTC. Protein product: CASSQGRVYNEQFF.

The chain links TRBV12-3 or TRBV12-4 to TRBJ2-3; TRBD2 aligns across 9 bases. The CDR3 covers 17 residues. V was clipped by 3 bases and J by 5 bases; unmatched bases: 12. This CDR3 reads CASSFQGSGRKVDTQYF. The CDR3 coding sequence is TGTGCCAGCAGTTTCCAAGGTAGCGGGAGAAAAGTAGATACGCAGTATTTT.

CDR3 nucleotides: TGTGCCAGCAATGCTCATCCCGGACAGGGACCCTACGAGCAGTACTTC. This gives the protein CASNAHPGQGPYEQYF. This chain connects TRBV28 to TRBJ2-7; 8 positions match TRBD1. Unmatched junction bases numbered 13, after V lost 7 bases and J lost 2 bases. Germline V CDR1 and CDR2: MDHEN, SYDVKM. The length of the CDR3 is 16 residues.

This chain joins TRBV2 and TRBJ2-1; D perhaps matches TRBD2 (6 bases). Trimming cost V 6 bases and J 0 bases, with 15 bases left between them. CDR3 length: 16 residues. Per the germline V gene, CDR1 is SNHLY and CDR2 is FYNNEI. This chain's CDR3 is CASSGTGVFSYNEQFF. CDR3 DNA: TGTGCCAGCAGCGGAACGGGGGTGTTCTCCTACAATGAGCAGTTCTTC.

The sample holds a few counts of this clonotype. The V and J genes are TRBV20-1 and TRBJ2-1; weak D call: TRBD2 (7 bases). The CDR3 covers 14 residues. Germline loops: CDR1 DFQATT, CDR2 SNEGSKA (reference sequence). Trimming pared 7 bases from V and 2 bases from J, leaving 15 bases between. The CDR3 DNA reads as TGCAGTGGGGGGCGGGAGCCCCCCTACAATGAGCAGTTCTTC. Translation gives CSGGREPPYNEQFF.

The rearrangement uses TRBV6-5 and TRBJ2-7; 11 nucleotides agree with TRBD2. This CDR3 region has 15 residues. CDR1 MNHEY and CDR2 SVGAGI come from the germline V gene. J gave up 4 bases and V 2 bases, and 4 bases lay outside the gene matches. CDR3 coding DNA: TGTGCCAGCAGTTACACCGGGACTAGCGGTTACGAGCAGTACTTC. This gives the protein CASSYTGTSGYEQYF.

The sample holds a few counts of this clonotype. The V gene is TRBV28, the J gene TRBJ1-1; D gene uncertain. The CDR3 loop spans 12 amino acids. V lost 6 bases and J 7 bases, leaving 12 bases between the germline ends. Looked up from germline, CDR1 is MDHEN and CDR2 is SYDVKM. This chain's CDR3 is CASSLRTGEAFF. The CDR3, as DNA: TGTGCCAGCAGCTTGCGGACGGGTGAAGCTTTCTTT. Based on the CDR3 plus reference TRBV28 and TRBJ1-1, the full variable domain is DVKVTQSSRYLVKRTGEKVFLECVQDMDHENMFWYRQDPGLGLRLIYFSYDVKMKEKGDIPEGYSVSREKKERFSLILESASTNQTSMYLCASSLRTGEAFFGQGTRLTVV.

This clonotype occurred many times. This rearrangement joins TRBV7-6 to TRBJ2-5; 7 bases are a match to TRBD2. The germline CDR1 and CDR2 sequences are SGHVS and FNYEAQ. Losses at the gene ends were 1 base for V and 6 bases for J; bases not matched to a gene: 14. CDR3 length equals 17 residues. The CDR3 DNA reads as TGTGCCAGCAGCTTAGACGGGCGACTAGCCAGGCCCCAGACCCAGTACTTC. Its translation is CASSLDGRLARPQTQYF.

This chain connects TRBV25-1 to TRBJ2-7; TRBD1 is a possible D gene (5 bases). CDR3 length: 14 residues. Germline assignment: CDR1 MGHDK and CDR2 SYGVNS. V lost 4 bases and J lost 3, with 13 bases in between. This chain's CDR3 is CASSGLGPNYEQYF. The DNA of the CDR3 is TGTGCCAGCAGTGGCTTGGGGCCCAACTACGAGCAGTACTTC.

The genes are TRBV12-3 or TRBV12-4 and TRBJ1-2; D remains ambiguous. Trimming left V 8 bases short and J 1 base short, with 5 bases between. The CDR3 consists of 11 residues. The CDR3 coding sequence is TGTGCCAGCGCGGTTAACTATGGCTACACCTTC. Translated, it gives CASAVNYGYTF.

This clonotype turned up a few times. The V gene is TRBV10-2, the J gene TRBJ2-1; 8 nucleotides align to TRBD2. CDR3 length equals 16 residues. The germline V gene encodes CDR1 WSHSY and CDR2 SAAADI. With V trimmed by 3 bases and J by 4 bases, 8 bases remained unmatched. CDR3 in DNA: TGCGCCAGCAGTGATGGGAATAGCGGGGTTTACAATGAGCAGTTCTTC. This codes for CASSDGNSGVYNEQFF.

The chain has TRBV18 and TRBJ2-1; the D gene is possibly TRBD2 (6 bases). V lost 0 bases to trimming and J lost 4 bases, with 7 bases between them. The V gene's germline CDR1 is KGHSH and CDR2 LQKENI. This CDR3 is built from 14 residues. The DNA of the CDR3 is TGTGCCAGCTCACCACCCCGGGGGTACAATGAGCAGTTCTTC. Protein sequence: CASSPPRGYNEQFF.

This clonotype was picked up a small number of times. The chain joins TRBV3-1 to TRBJ2-1; 8 bases match TRBD2. The CDR3 length is 15 residues. The ends lost 0 bases at V and 7 bases at J; junction bases unmatched: 5. CDR1 and CDR2 (germline): LGHDT, YNNKEL (reference sequence). The CDR3 protein is CASSQEAAGVNEQFF. CDR3 DNA sequence: TGTGCCAGCAGCCAAGAAGCAGCGGGAGTGAATGAGCAGTTCTTC.

The V call is TRBV9, the J call TRBJ2-7; 8 bases map to TRBD2. The CDR3 extends over 15 amino acids. The trim removed 0 bases at V and 1 base at J, leaving 3 bases unmatched. CDR1 and CDR2 from the germline V gene are SGDLS and YYNGEE. CDR3 sequence: CASSVESSGSYEQYF. The DNA for the CDR3 is TGTGCCAGCAGCGTAGAGTCTAGCGGGTCCTACGAGCAGTACTTC.

This clonotype has a handful of counts. DNA for the CDR3: TGCAGTGCTAGAGTTGAAATTGGACTAGCAGATACGCAGTATTTT. Its translation: CSARVEIGLADTQYF. V gene TRBV20-1 combines with J gene TRBJ2-3, with 7 nucleotides matching TRBD2. This CDR3 has 15 amino acids. V was clipped by 1 base and J by 4 bases; unmatched bases: 8. Per germline, CDR1 DFQATT and CDR2 SNEGSKA (reference sequence).

This clonotype was counted a few times. The chain couples TRBV6-2 or TRBV6-3 to TRBJ2-2, with 9 positions matching TRBD1. The ends lost 5 bases at V and 3 bases at J; junction bases unmatched: 4. CDR1 and CDR2 from the germline V gene are MNHEY and SVGEGT. The CDR3 sequence is 15 residues long. As DNA, the CDR3 is TGTGCCAGCAGTCCGGGACAGGGCTACACCGGGGAGCTGTTTTTT. It translates to CASSPGQGYTGELFF.

This clonotype was observed many times. The chain combines TRBV5-1 with TRBJ2-2; 10 bases are a match to TRBD2. V gave up 4 bases and J gave up 5 bases; unmatched junction bases: 8. CDR1 is SGHRS, CDR2 YFSETQ, per germline. This CDR3 region has 16 residues. As DNA, the CDR3 is TGCGCCAGCAGCCGCCACCTACTAGCGGGAACCGGGGAGCTGTTTTTT. Its translation: CASSRHLLAGTGELFF.

This clonotype was counted a few times. The rearrangement uses TRBV24-1 and TRBJ2-1, with 12 bases identical to TRBD2. This CDR3 region has 16 residues. The trim removed 4 bases at V and 6 bases at J, leaving 6 bases unmatched. Per germline, CDR1 KGHDR and CDR2 SFDVKD. CDR3 DNA: TGTGCCACCAGTGACTCGCCGGGACTAGCGGGCAATGAGCAGTTCTTC. Its translation is CATSDSPGLAGNEQFF.

This sequence joins TRBV29-1 and TRBJ1-2; no clear D. Germline values: CDR1 SQVTM, CDR2 ANQGSEA. The CDR3 loop spans 12 amino acids. Trimming cost V 4 bases and J 8 bases, with 14 bases left between them. CDR3 region: CSVVGKSGGYTF. The CDR3 DNA is TGCAGCGTTGTTGGCAAATCGGGAGGCTACACCTTC.

The rearrangement joins TRBV7-9 to TRBJ2-1; no clear D gene. The CDR3 extends over 9 amino acids. Trimming stripped 0 bases from V and 14 bases from J, with 2 bases between. Germline V gene data show CDR1 as SEHNR and CDR2 as FQNEAQ (reference sequence). DNA for the CDR3: TGTGCCAGCAGCTTAGCTGAGTTCTTC. Translated, it gives CASSLAEFF. Together with reference TRBV7-9 and TRBJ2-1, the CDR3 gives the full variable domain: DTGVSQNPRHKITKRGQNVTFRCDPISEHNRLYWYRQTLGQGPEFLTYFQNEAQLEKSRLLSDRFSAERPKGSFSTLEIQRTEQGDSAMYLCASSLAEFFGPGTRLTVL.

This clonotype was observed many times. The chain is built from TRBV27 and TRBJ2-1, with 7 positions matching TRBD1. The J segment lost 6 bases and the V segment lost 7 bases, leaving 15 bases of the junction unmatched. Germline V gene sequence: CDR1 MNHEY, CDR2 SMNVEV (reference sequence). The CDR3 is made up of 16 amino acids. The CDR3 loop is CASNDRAPSLRNEQFF. The CDR3 DNA follows: TGTGCCAGCAACGACAGGGCTCCCTCTTTACGCAATGAGCAGTTCTTC.

This clonotype was recorded a few times. The V call is TRBV20-1, the J call TRBJ2-1, with TRBD2 identical over 13 bases. CDR3 size: 14 residues. Trimming took 5 bases from V and 5 from J; bases not matched to a gene: 3. Germline V gene data show CDR1 as DFQATT and CDR2 as SNEGSKA (reference sequence). Written as DNA, the CDR3 is TGCAGTGCTGCAGGACTAGCGGGAGACAATGAGCAGTTCTTC. Encoded protein: CSAAGLAGDNEQFF.

This clonotype came up many times. The chain recombines TRBV5-6 with TRBJ1-3, with D unclear. CDR3 length equals 15 residues. V lost 0 bases and J lost 0, with 7 bases in between. Germline V gene data show CDR1 as SGHDT and CDR2 as YYEEEE. CDR3 protein: CASSLAGFSGNTIYF. CDR3 coding DNA: TGTGCCAGCAGCTTGGCGGGGTTCTCTGGAAACACCATATATTTT.

The chain links TRBV5-5 to TRBJ2-6; 7 bases are a match to TRBD1. Trimming at V came to 2 bases and at J to 0 bases, leaving 5 bases not matched to a gene. CDR3 size: 17 residues. Germline V CDR1 and CDR2: SGHKS, YYEKEE (reference sequence). The CDR3 here is CASSFLQGYSGANVLTF. For the CDR3, the DNA is TGTGCCAGCAGCTTTTTACAGGGGTACTCTGGGGCCAACGTCCTGACTTTC.